Listed here are 8 T cell receptor beta chains from one sample, sequenced in a study of cytomegalovirus exposure and HLA in healthy donors. Primers included in the PCR were 60 Vbeta and 13 Jbeta primers. Libraries were prepared by immunoSEQ multiplex PCR; TCRdb keeps only in-frame clonotypes and omits some of them. In the table there are about 250,000 clones, under 80% of which are singletons. The specimen was PBMCs. Source of these receptors: a female donor in good health and CMV-seronegative.

This rearrangement joins TRBV14 to TRBJ1-2; D is uncertain. V was trimmed by 3 bases and J by 3 bases, leaving 8 bases between them. Germline V lookup: CDR1 SGHDN, CDR2 FVKESK. The CDR3 totals 13 residues. The CDR3: CASSHGEHYGYTF. The CDR3 DNA is TGTGCCAGCAGCCACGGGGAGCACTATGGCTACACCTTC.

Remarks on this clone: This same CDR3 is encoded by further DNA sequences in the sample. CDR3 in DNA: TGTGCCAGCAGCTTTCAGGGGAGCTATGGCTACACCTTC. It codes for CASSFQGSYGYTF. V is TRBV5-6 and J is TRBJ1-2; possible D gene TRBD1, 6 bases. The CDR3 totals 13 residues. V was trimmed by 2 bases and J by 4 bases, leaving 9 bases between them. CDR1 and CDR2 from the germline V gene are SGHDT and YYEEEE.

The chain joins TRBV5-1 to TRBJ1-3; TRBD1 might be the D (6 bases). In germline, CDR1 is SGHRS, CDR2 YFSETQ. The CDR3 totals 17 residues. The V end lost 4 bases, the J end lost 0 bases, and 17 bases lay between the germline ends. CDR3 in amino acids: CASSPALGGNSGNTIYF. The CDR3 bases are TGCGCCAGCAGCCCGGCGCTAGGGGGTAACTCTGGAAACACCATATATTTT.

V usage is TRBV27 and J usage is TRBJ2-7, with 11 bases identical to TRBD2. CDR1 is MNHEY, CDR2 SMNVEV, per germline (reference sequence). The CDR3 is 14 amino acids. The V gene end was trimmed by 5 bases and the J gene end by 3 bases; junction bases not matched to a gene: 3. CDR3 protein: CASSPGTSGYEQYF. CDR3 in DNA: TGTGCCAGCAGTCCCGGGACTAGCGGCTACGAGCAGTACTTC.

The gene calls are TRBV7-2 and TRBJ2-2; D is unclear. The CDR3 length is 13 residues. The germline V gene encodes CDR1 SGHTA and CDR2 FQGNSA. Deletions cut 1 base from V and 8 bases from J, with 8 bases between. The CDR3 coding sequence is TGTGCCAGCAGCTTAGGAGTATCAGGGGAGCTGTTTTTT. Protein: CASSLGVSGELFF.

As for this clone: One end of the junction is discordant with germline, which a read error may explain. The chain uses TRBV5-8 and TRBJ2-5, with D unclear. The CDR3 extends over 11 amino acids. Looked up from germline, CDR1 is SGHTS and CDR2 is YDEGEE. The CDR3 sequence is CASSLQEAQYF. As DNA, the CDR3 is TGTGCCAGCAGCTTGCAAGAGGCCCAGTACTTC. The whole variable domain, filled in from reference TRBV5-8 and TRBJ2-5, reads EAGVTQSPTHLIKTRGQQATLRCSPISGHTSVYWYQQALGLGLQFLLWYDEGEERNRGNFPPRFSGRQFPNYSSELNVNALELEDSALYLCASSLQEAQYFGPGTRLLVL.

The CDR3 DNA sequence: TGCGCCAGCAGCTCGTTAGCGGGAGGGCCCTTCTCCTACGAGCAGTACTTC. Translating gives CASSSLAGGPFSYEQYF. V and J are TRBV5-1 and TRBJ2-7; the match to TRBD2 covers 11 bases. Unmatched junction bases numbered 8, after V lost 3 bases and J lost 0 bases. The CDR3 spans 17 residues. Germline CDR1 and CDR2: SGHRS and YFSETQ.

The chain uses TRBV11-2 and TRBJ2-7; D is undetermined. V was shortened by 1 base and J by 3 bases, with 10 bases between the two germline ends. There are 14 residues in the CDR3. Germline-derived CDR1 and CDR2 are SGHAT and FQNNGV. In DNA form, the CDR3 reads TGTGCCAGCAGCTTAGCCGCGGTGAGCTACGAGCAGTACTTC. This translates into CASSLAAVSYEQYF.